Below, 12 T cell receptor beta chains from the same sample are listed, as sequenced in a study of PD-L1 blockade in urothelial cancer. Data came from immunoSEQ multiplex PCR; TCRdb stores just in-frame clones and leaves some out. The profile shows about 30,000 clones, around 89% of them singletons. Time point here: peripheral blood 6 weeks after treatment start. The input for sequencing was PBMCs, taken around atezolizumab (anti-PD-L1) treatment. These receptors were collected from an elderly man with urothelial cancer.

The chain has TRBV19 and TRBJ2-7; TRBD2 is a possible D gene (6 bases). V was shortened by 4 bases and J by 7 bases, with 14 bases between the two germline ends. CDR1 and CDR2 from the germline V gene are LNHDA and SQIVND (reference sequence). The CDR3 contains 13 residues. Here the CDR3 DNA reads TGTGCCAGTAGTAGCCGGACTACGCGGGAGCAGTACTTC. As protein: CASSSRTTREQYF.

This chain connects TRBV6-5 to TRBJ2-7, with 8 bases matching TRBD1. Germline V CDR1 and CDR2: MNHEY, SVGAGI. V was pared by 6 bases and J by 3 bases, with 4 bases of the junction left unmatched. The CDR3 consists of 13 residues. CDR3 sequence (DNA): TGTGCCAGCAGAGGGACAGGAGACTACGAGCAGTACTTC. Translating gives CASRGTGDYEQYF.

J is TRBJ2-7 and V is TRBV7-2, with TRBD1 matching 9 bases. The V gene end was trimmed by 2 bases and the J gene end by 5 bases; junction bases not matched to a gene: 16. Per the germline V gene, CDR1 is SGHTA and CDR2 is FQGNSA. The CDR3 extends over 18 amino acids. In DNA, the CDR3 is TGTGCCAGCAGCTTACGTCCGGTCGTTAGGGGACAGGGACACGAGCAGTACTTC. It specifies CASSLRPVVRGQGHEQYF.

This clone was observed a few times. This chain connects TRBV19 to TRBJ1-2; perhaps TRBD1 as D (6 bases). The CDR3 covers 14 residues. Trimming removed 1 base at V and 3 bases at J, with 9 bases between. Per the germline V gene, CDR1 is LNHDA and CDR2 is SQIVND (reference sequence). The CDR3 DNA reads as TGTGCCAGTAGTATAGCAGGGGCGGACTATGGCTACACCTTC. It translates to CASSIAGADYGYTF.

This clone has only one observation. The CDR3 region is CASSVGRTSGGNTGELFF. The DNA for the CDR3 is TGTGCCAGCAGCGTAGGGAGGACTAGCGGAGGCAACACCGGGGAGCTGTTTTTT. The chain is built from TRBV9 and TRBJ2-2; 10 bases line up with TRBD2. The length of the CDR3 is 18 residues. Germline V lookup: CDR1 SGDLS, CDR2 YYNGEE. Unmatched junction bases numbered 7, after V lost 0 bases and J lost 2 bases.

This clone was seen just once. The J gene is TRBJ2-7, the V gene TRBV18; 9 nucleotides agree with TRBD1. The CDR3 is 12 amino acids. The germline CDR1 and CDR2 sequences are KGHSH and LQKENI. V was pared by 3 bases and J by 7 bases, with 1 base of the junction left unmatched. CDR3 loop: CASSPGQGEQYF. CDR3 DNA: TGTGCCAGCTCACCTGGACAGGGGGAGCAGTACTTC.

The chain couples TRBV14 to TRBJ2-3; D possibly corresponds to TRBD1 (6 bases). CDR1 and CDR2 from the germline V gene are SGHDN and FVKESK. There are 14 residues in the CDR3. Trimming removed 9 bases from V and 3 bases from J, with 16 bases in between. As DNA, the CDR3 is TGTGCCAGTAACGCCAGGGGATGGACAGATACGCAGTATTTT. This codes for CASNARGWTDTQYF.

This chain joins TRBV2 and TRBJ2-7; 7 positions agree with TRBD2. The J segment lost 9 bases and the V segment lost 6 bases, leaving 11 bases of the junction unmatched. This CDR3 is 13 amino acids long. Germline CDR1 SNHLY, CDR2 FYNNEI. For the CDR3, the DNA is TGTGCCAGCAGGGGAGGGGCGGGACGCGGGCAGTACTTC. As protein: CASRGGAGRGQYF.

The chain joins TRBV18 to TRBJ1-2; maybe TRBD1 (6 bases). This CDR3 contains 14 residues. The germline V and J ends were trimmed by 6 bases and 1 base, with 12 bases remaining between them. In germline, CDR1 is KGHSH, CDR2 LQKENI. CDR3 nucleotide sequence: TGTGCCAGCTCCCCTGGACAGAATAACTATGGCTACACCTTC. This translates into CASSPGQNNYGYTF.

The chain has TRBV5-6 and TRBJ2-2; possible D gene TRBD2, 6 bases. The CDR3 contains 15 residues. Germline V gene lookup returns CDR1 SGHDT and CDR2 YYEEEE. Trimming cost V 6 bases and J 0 bases, with 12 bases left between them. CDR3 in amino acids: CASKGRRANTGELFF. CDR3 nucleotide sequence: TGTGCCAGCAAAGGGCGGAGGGCGAACACCGGGGAGCTGTTTTTT.

This chain joins TRBV7-6 and TRBJ2-5; 10 bases align to TRBD2. Germline V gene data show CDR1 as SGHVS and CDR2 as FNYEAQ. V shed 6 bases and J 2 bases; nucleotides not matched to a gene: 9. The length of the CDR3 is 16 residues. The CDR3 reads CASSSSGRAEQETQYF. CDR3 nucleotides: TGTGCCAGCAGTTCCAGCGGGAGGGCTGAGCAAGAGACCCAGTACTTC.

The chain employs TRBV9 and TRBJ1-1, with 10 positions matching TRBD1. This CDR3 is built from 14 residues. Unmatched junction bases numbered 5, after V lost 4 bases and J lost 5 bases. In germline, CDR1 is SGDLS, CDR2 YYNGEE. CDR3 loop: CASSPRTGGTEAFF. DNA of the CDR3: TGTGCCAGCAGCCCCAGGACAGGGGGGACTGAAGCTTTCTTT.